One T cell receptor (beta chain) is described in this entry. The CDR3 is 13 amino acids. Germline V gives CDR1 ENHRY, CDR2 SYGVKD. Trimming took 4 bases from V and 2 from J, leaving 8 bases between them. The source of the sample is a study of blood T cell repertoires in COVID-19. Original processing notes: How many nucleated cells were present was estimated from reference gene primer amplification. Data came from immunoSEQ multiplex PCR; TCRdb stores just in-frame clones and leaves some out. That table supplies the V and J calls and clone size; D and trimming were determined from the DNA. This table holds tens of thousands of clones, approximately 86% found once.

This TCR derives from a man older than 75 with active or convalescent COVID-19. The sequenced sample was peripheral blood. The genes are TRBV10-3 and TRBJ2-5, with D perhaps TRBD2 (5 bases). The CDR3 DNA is TGTGCCATCAGTGGGACTTTACAAGAGACCCAGTACTTC. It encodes CAISGTLQETQYF.